Presented here are 21 T cell receptor beta chains from one specimen sequenced in a study of blood T cell repertoires in COVID-19. TCRdb's copy holds only in-frame clones and misses some; the assay was immunoSEQ multiplex PCR. The table records around 150,000 clones, 80% to 90% of them present only once. The sample consisted of PBMCs or T cells enriched from blood (not recorded which). The source is a woman aged 45-60 years with acute COVID-19.

V usage is TRBV5-1 and J usage is TRBJ2-3; D might be TRBD2 (6 bases). Trimming took off 5 bases at V and 4 bases at J, with 17 bases between the two ends. The CDR3 length is 15 residues. The germline V gene encodes CDR1 SGHRS and CDR2 YFSETQ. CDR3 nucleotide sequence: TGCGCCAGCAGGGGTCGGGGGTTGGATTCAGATACGCAGTATTTT. Translated, it gives CASRGRGLDSDTQYF.

This sequence joins TRBV7-2 and TRBJ2-1; the D gene is possibly TRBD2 (6 bases). This CDR3 is built from 17 residues. Germline V gene data show CDR1 as SGHTA and CDR2 as FQGNSA. Trimming removed 3 bases from V and 4 bases from J, with 19 bases in between. This CDR3 reads CASSLGPTGVRYNEQFF. CDR3 sequence (DNA): TGTGCCAGCAGCTTGGGGCCTACGGGAGTTCGGTACAATGAGCAGTTCTTC.

The sample holds one count of this clone. V usage is TRBV11-2 and J usage is TRBJ2-1; TRBD2 matches 7 bases. CDR3 size: 14 residues. After removal of 1 base from V and 10 bases from J, the junction contained 7 bases not matched to a gene. The germline gives CDR1 SGHAT, CDR2 FQNNGV. The CDR3 bases are TGTGCCAGCAGCTTAGCGGGGGGAGGTAAGGAGCAGTTCTTC. This gives the protein CASSLAGGGKEQFF.

V and J are TRBV18 and TRBJ1-1; D remains unclear. V lost 4 bases to trimming and J lost 6 bases, with 9 bases between them. Germline lookup yields CDR1 KGHSH and CDR2 LQKENI. The CDR3 loop spans 12 amino acids. The chain's CDR3 is CASSRVPSEAFF. The CDR3 coding sequence is TGTGCCAGCTCACGAGTACCGTCTGAAGCTTTCTTT.

This rearrangement joins TRBV11-2 to TRBJ2-5, with TRBD2 matching 7 bases. V lost 5 bases and J lost 5; bases outside the gene matches: 8. Germline CDR1 and CDR2: SGHAT and FQNNGV. The CDR3 contains 14 residues. The CDR3, as DNA: TGTGCCAGCAGCCTTAGCGGGCCCTTGGAGACCCAGTACTTC. It encodes CASSLSGPLETQYF.

V and J are TRBV27 and TRBJ2-7; 10 bases fit TRBD1. V was clipped by 5 bases and J by 4 bases; unmatched bases: 11. The CDR3 runs 16 residues. Germline CDR1 reads MNHEY; CDR2 reads SMNVEV (reference sequence). The CDR3 reads CASSPRGQGLGYEQYF. The CDR3 region has the DNA TGTGCCAGCAGTCCCAGGGGACAGGGGTTAGGGTACGAGCAGTACTTC.

The chain joins TRBV5-1 to TRBJ2-2; 10 bases fit TRBD1. The CDR3 has 16 amino acids. Germline V gene data show CDR1 as SGHRS and CDR2 as YFSETQ. The ends lost 4 bases at V and 3 bases at J; junction bases unmatched: 6. The CDR3 spells CASSKTGTGDTGELFF. CDR3 coding DNA: TGCGCCAGCAGCAAGACCGGGACAGGGGACACCGGGGAGCTGTTTTTT. The full variable domain, in which reference TRBV5-1 and TRBJ2-2 provide the parts outside the CDR3, is KAGVTQTPRYLIKTRGQQVTLSCSPISGHRSVSWYQQTPGQGLQFLFEYFSETQRNKGNFPGRFSGRQFSNSRSEMNVSTLELGDSALYLCASSKTGTGDTGELFFGEGSRLTVL.

The rearrangement links TRBV6-1 to TRBJ2-7; TRBD2 agrees at 9 bases. The CDR3 loop spans 16 amino acids. V gave up 0 bases and J gave up 2 bases; unmatched junction bases: 5. Germline CDR1 and CDR2: MNHNS and SASEGT. CDR3 in DNA: TGTGCCAGCAGTGAAGCTATGAGCGGGAGGACCTACGAGCAGTACTTC. Amino acid sequence: CASSEAMSGRTYEQYF.

This rearrangement joins TRBV2 to TRBJ1-4; D call uncertain. Deletions cut 4 bases from V and 0 bases from J, with 12 bases between. Germline loops: CDR1 SNHLY, CDR2 FYNNEI. The CDR3 contains 16 residues. The CDR3 nucleotides are TGTGCCAGCAGTGTTAACAGCCGATCAACTAATGAAAAACTGTTTTTT. It codes for CASSVNSRSTNEKLFF.

V is TRBV18 and J is TRBJ1-1; TRBD1 aligns across 8 bases. The CDR3 is 17 residues long. V lost 5 bases, J lost 3 bases, and 14 bases stayed unmatched. Looked up from germline, CDR1 is KGHSH and CDR2 is LQKENI. CDR3 nucleotides: TGTGCCAGCTCATCACTGACCCGGACAGGGATCGACACTGAAGCTTTCTTT. Its protein product is CASSSLTRTGIDTEAFF.

This rearrangement joins TRBV11-2 to TRBJ2-2; 9 bases fit TRBD1. After removal of 5 bases from V and 2 bases from J, the junction contained 6 bases not matched to a gene. CDR3 size: 16 residues. CDR1 is SGHAT and CDR2 is FQNNGV in the germline V gene. DNA of the CDR3: TGTGCCAGCAGCCCACGGGACAGGGTTAACACCGGGGAGCTGTTTTTT. Protein: CASSPRDRVNTGELFF.

The V and J genes are TRBV10-3 and TRBJ1-1; D is possibly TRBD1 (5 bases). Germline lookup yields CDR1 ENHRY and CDR2 SYGVKD. Trimming shortened V by 7 bases and J by 6 bases, and 24 bases separated the two germline ends. CDR3 length: 16 residues. The CDR3 loop reads CAINASPSGQSSEAFF. The CDR3 coding sequence is TGTGCCATCAATGCTTCCCCGTCCGGACAATCCTCTGAAGCTTTCTTT.

The table lists this clone with a few counts. J is TRBJ2-7 and V is TRBV19; 7 bases align to TRBD2. Germline-derived CDR1 and CDR2 are LNHDA and SQIVND (reference sequence). The trim removed 3 bases at V and 3 bases at J, leaving 5 bases unmatched. The CDR3 is 14 residues long. The CDR3 reads CASSIGAGFYEQYF. CDR3 DNA: TGTGCCAGTAGTATCGGAGCGGGGTTCTACGAGCAGTACTTC. Looking up the rest from reference TRBV19 and TRBJ2-7 gives the full variable domain: DGGITQSPKYLFRKEGQNVTLSCEQNLNHDAMYWYRQDPGQGLRLIYYSQIVNDFQKGDIAEGYSVSREKKESFPLTVTSAQKNPTAFYLCASSIGAGFYEQYFGPGTRLTVT.

The chain recombines TRBV16 with TRBJ2-7; D is perhaps TRBD2 (5 bases). The CDR3 runs 15 residues. Trimming cost V 0 bases and J 6 bases, with 15 bases left between them. Germline CDR1 and CDR2: KGHSY and FQNENV. Here the CDR3 DNA reads TGTGCCAGCAGCCAATCCGGCGGAACCGGAGGCGAGCAGTACTTC. Translation gives CASSQSGGTGGEQYF.

This clone was recorded only once. This chain joins TRBV3-1 (or the pseudogene TRBV3-2) and TRBJ1-1; 9 nucleotides match TRBD1. Germline CDR1 and CDR2: LGHDT and YNNKEL (reference sequence). V trimming: 4 bases; J trimming: 7 bases; junction bases outside the gene matches: 4. CDR3 length: 13 residues. This CDR3 reads CASSPRQGGEAFF. CDR3 in DNA: TGTGCCAGCAGCCCAAGACAGGGGGGTGAAGCTTTCTTT.

This chain links TRBV7-9 with TRBJ2-5, with D possibly being TRBD1 (6 bases). V was shortened by 2 bases and J by 4 bases, with 11 bases between the two germline ends. CDR1 is SEHNR and CDR2 is FQNEAQ in the germline V gene (reference sequence). The length of the CDR3 is 14 residues. Here the CDR3 DNA reads TGTGCCAGCAGCTTATTAGGCAGGGGAGAGACCCAGTACTTC. Protein: CASSLLGRGETQYF.

This clone was detected only once. The chain joins TRBV3-1 (or the pseudogene TRBV3-2) to TRBJ2-3, with D possibly TRBD2 on 5 matching bases. Trimming left V 4 bases short and J 7 bases short, with 15 bases between. The CDR3 extends over 14 amino acids. Per the germline V gene, CDR1 is LGHDT and CDR2 is YNNKEL (reference sequence). This chain's CDR3 is CASSRRTHTNTQYF. The CDR3 DNA follows: TGTGCCAGCAGCCGGAGGACTCACACCAATACGCAGTATTTT.

This chain uses TRBV6-2 or TRBV6-3 with TRBJ2-7; possibly TRBD2 for D (5 bases). Deletions cut 2 bases from V and 3 bases from J, with 14 bases between. There are 15 residues in the CDR3. The germline CDR1 and CDR2 sequences are MNHEY and SVGEGT. The CDR3 spells CASSYESGEIYEQYF. For the CDR3, the DNA is TGTGCCAGCAGTTACGAGTCCGGGGAGATCTACGAGCAGTACTTC.

The chain uses TRBV2 and TRBJ2-7; D gene unclear. CDR3 size: 11 residues. V lost 7 bases and J lost 1, with 5 bases in between. The germline V gene has CDR1 SNHLY and CDR2 FYNNEI. The CDR3 region is CASTLSYEQYF. CDR3 bases: TGTGCCAGCACTTTGTCCTACGAGCAGTACTTC. The full variable domain, rest sourced from reference TRBV2 and TRBJ2-7, is EPEVTQTPSHQVTQMGQEVILRCVPISNHLYFYWYRQILGQKVEFLVSFYNNEISEKSEIFDDQFSVERPDGSNFTLKIRSTKLEDSAMYFCASTLSYEQYFGPGTRLTVT.

This chain uses TRBV28 with TRBJ1-4; 8 nucleotides agree with TRBD1. There are 15 residues in the CDR3. Germline CDR1 MDHEN, CDR2 SYDVKM. Losses at the gene ends were 4 bases for V and 2 bases for J; bases not matched to a gene: 3. CDR3 in amino acids: CASSSTGDTNEKLFF. For the CDR3, the DNA is TGTGCCAGCAGTTCGACAGGGGATACTAATGAAAAACTGTTTTTT.

Concerning this clone: The same CDR3 arises from other DNA sequences in this sample as well. This chain joins TRBV20-1 and TRBJ1-1; D is unclear. Germline CDR1 is DFQATT and CDR2 is SNEGSKA (reference sequence). V lost 6 bases and J lost 0, with 5 bases in between. The CDR3 contains 11 residues. DNA of the CDR3: TGCAGTGCGCCAGTGAACACTGAAGCTTTCTTT. Translated: CSAPVNTEAFF.